These T cell receptor beta chains were read from a single sample in a study of blood T cell repertoires in COVID-19. Libraries were prepared by immunoSEQ multiplex PCR; TCRdb keeps only in-frame clonotypes and omits some of them. The repertoire holds roughly 310,000 clones, with 88% as singletons. The sample was peripheral blood. The receptors derive from a woman aged 45 to 65 with active or convalescent COVID-19. The CDR3 runs from the conserved cysteine through the conserved F or W. Each record gives: clone size, V gene, J gene, D gene, CDR3 protein, CDR3 DNA. D genes are given only for firm matches. Part of the rows lack a size; the others show once, few, many or a class for expanded clones.

abundance: -
v_gene: TRBV6-5
j_gene: TRBJ2-7
d_gene: -
CDR3aa: CASSLSTGPYEQYF
CDR3nt: TGTGCCAGCAGTTTATCGACAGGACCCTACGAGCAGTACTTC

abundance: -
v_gene: TRBV28
j_gene: TRBJ1-2
d_gene: -
CDR3aa: CASSQGGDYGYTF
CDR3nt: TGTGCCAGCAGTCAGGGTGGAGACTATGGCTACACCTTC

abundance: once
v_gene: TRBV5-1
j_gene: TRBJ1-4
d_gene: TRBD1
CDR3aa: CASSVARRGTATNEKLFF
CDR3nt: TGCGCCAGCAGCGTGGCGAGGAGAGGGACAGCTACTAATGAAAAACTGTTTTTT

abundance: -
v_gene: TRBV5-1
j_gene: TRBJ2-7
d_gene: TRBD1
CDR3aa: CASSSGRKPGQGHEQYF
CDR3nt: TGCGCCAGCAGCTCTGGACGAAAACCGGGACAGGGCCACGAGCAGTACTTC

abundance: -
v_gene: TRBV10-3
j_gene: TRBJ2-7
d_gene: -
CDR3aa: CAIRGQSSYEQYF
CDR3nt: TGTGCCATCAGAGGACAGAGCTCCTACGAGCAGTACTTC

abundance: -
v_gene: TRBV28
j_gene: TRBJ1-3
d_gene: TRBD1
CDR3aa: CASGQGPSGNTIYF
CDR3nt: TGTGCCAGTGGACAGGGGCCCTCTGGAAACACCATATATTTT

abundance: -
v_gene: TRBV7-8
j_gene: TRBJ1-5
d_gene: TRBD1
CDR3aa: CASSLVGTGGNNQPQHF
CDR3nt: TGTGCCAGCAGCTTAGTAGGAACAGGGGGCAACAATCAGCCCCAGCATTTT

abundance: -
v_gene: TRBV14
j_gene: TRBJ2-1
d_gene: TRBD2
CDR3aa: CASSPLGTSVNEQFF
CDR3nt: TGTGCCAGCAGCCCCCTAGGGACTAGCGTCAATGAGCAGTTCTTC

abundance: -
v_gene: TRBV4-3
j_gene: TRBJ1-6
d_gene: -
CDR3aa: CASSRETSGGLPLHF
CDR3nt: TGCGCCAGCAGCCGAGAAACCTCGGGGGGGCTGCCCCTCCACTTT

abundance: -
v_gene: TRBV7-2
j_gene: TRBJ2-7
d_gene: TRBD2
CDR3aa: CASSRRGAGGSYEQYF
CDR3nt: TGTGCCAGCAGCCGTAGGGGAGCGGGAGGTTCCTACGAGCAGTACTTC

abundance: -
v_gene: TRBV18
j_gene: TRBJ2-1
d_gene: -
CDR3aa: CASSPPSRGNEQFF
CDR3nt: TGTGCCAGCTCACCACCGTCCAGGGGCAATGAGCAGTTCTTC

abundance: -
v_gene: TRBV5-6
j_gene: TRBJ1-1
d_gene: TRBD1
CDR3aa: CASSSGTGKERTEAFF
CDR3nt: TGTGCCAGCAGCAGCGGGACAGGGAAGGAAAGGACTGAAGCTTTCTTT

abundance: -
v_gene: TRBV6-5
j_gene: TRBJ1-2
d_gene: -
CDR3aa: CASSLGRQDLYGYTF
CDR3nt: TGTGCCAGCAGTTTAGGACGACAGGATCTCTATGGCTACACCTTC

abundance: -
v_gene: TRBV30
j_gene: TRBJ1-3
d_gene: -
CDR3aa: CACAQEYGNTIYF
CDR3nt: TGTGCCTGCGCACAGGAATATGGAAACACCATATATTTT

abundance: -
v_gene: TRBV12-3/TRBV12-4
j_gene: TRBJ1-1
d_gene: -
CDR3aa: CASLRSRGTEAFF
CDR3nt: TGTGCCAGCCTCCGAAGCAGGGGCACTGAAGCTTTCTTT

abundance: -
v_gene: TRBV5-6
j_gene: TRBJ2-7
d_gene: -
CDR3aa: CASSLQSYEQYF
CDR3nt: TGTGCCAGCAGCTTGCAGTCATACGAGCAGTACTTC

abundance: -
v_gene: TRBV12-3/TRBV12-4
j_gene: TRBJ1-5
d_gene: -
CDR3aa: CASSAGYNQPQHF
CDR3nt: TGTGCCAGCAGCGCCGGGTACAATCAGCCCCAGCATTTT

abundance: -
v_gene: TRBV18
j_gene: TRBJ2-7
d_gene: TRBD2
CDR3aa: CASSPILANLLEQYF
CDR3nt: TGTGCCAGCTCACCGATACTAGCGAACCTACTCGAGCAGTACTTC

abundance: -
v_gene: TRBV5-5
j_gene: TRBJ1-1
d_gene: -
CDR3aa: CASARRVGEAEAFF
CDR3nt: TGTGCCAGCGCTAGGAGGGTAGGAGAGGCTGAAGCTTTCTTT

abundance: once
v_gene: TRBV21-1
j_gene: TRBJ1-2
d_gene: -
CDR3aa: CASSKSCKTGGDYGYTF
CDR3nt: TGTGCCAGCAGCAAAAGTTGCAAGACAGGGGGGGACTATGGCTACACCTTC

abundance: -
v_gene: TRBV6-2/TRBV6-3
j_gene: TRBJ1-1
d_gene: TRBD1
CDR3aa: CASSYSSGQGSIGNTEAFF
CDR3nt: TGTGCCAGCAGTTACTCTTCGGGACAGGGTTCGATTGGGAACACTGAAGCTTTCTTT

abundance: -
v_gene: TRBV12-5
j_gene: TRBJ2-7
d_gene: TRBD1
CDR3aa: CASGLVQGDLAYEQYF
CDR3nt: TGTGCTAGTGGTTTGGTACAGGGGGATTTAGCCTACGAGCAGTACTTC

abundance: few
v_gene: TRBV4-2
j_gene: TRBJ1-5
d_gene: TRBD1
CDR3aa: CASSQSTGVDQPQHF
CDR3nt: TGTGCCAGCAGCCAGAGCACAGGGGTGGATCAGCCCCAGCATTTT

abundance: -
v_gene: TRBV11-3
j_gene: TRBJ1-1
d_gene: -
CDR3aa: CASSFRRMNTEAFF
CDR3nt: TGTGCCAGCAGCTTTCGGCGGATGAACACTGAAGCTTTCTTT

abundance: -
v_gene: TRBV28
j_gene: TRBJ2-7
d_gene: TRBD1
CDR3aa: CASSLFSGTGDGYYEQYF
CDR3nt: TGTGCCAGCAGTTTATTTTCCGGGACAGGGGACGGATATTACGAGCAGTACTTC

abundance: -
v_gene: TRBV5-4
j_gene: TRBJ2-5
d_gene: TRBD1
CDR3aa: CASSGDRGRETQYF
CDR3nt: TGTGCCAGCAGCGGGGACAGGGGGCGAGAGACCCAGTACTTC

abundance: -
v_gene: TRBV7-2
j_gene: TRBJ2-1
d_gene: -
CDR3aa: CASSFLDIEQFF
CDR3nt: TGTGCCAGCAGCTTCTTAGATATTGAGCAGTTCTTC

abundance: -
v_gene: TRBV28
j_gene: TRBJ1-1
d_gene: TRBD1
CDR3aa: CASRTGGANTEAFF
CDR3nt: TGTGCCAGCAGAACAGGGGGTGCGAACACTGAAGCTTTCTTT

abundance: -
v_gene: TRBV29-1
j_gene: TRBJ2-2
d_gene: -
CDR3aa: CSVARAGELFF
CDR3nt: TGCAGCGTTGCCAGGGCCGGGGAGCTGTTTTTT

abundance: -
v_gene: TRBV9
j_gene: TRBJ2-5
d_gene: -
CDR3aa: CASSVRSSGETQYF
CDR3nt: TGTGCCAGCAGCGTCCGATCGTCCGGAGAGACCCAGTACTTC

abundance: -
v_gene: TRBV6-4
j_gene: TRBJ2-7
d_gene: TRBD2
CDR3aa: CASSDFREGLSYEQYF
CDR3nt: TGTGCCAGCAGTGATTTCAGGGAGGGTTTGTCCTACGAGCAGTACTTC

abundance: -
v_gene: TRBV4-1
j_gene: TRBJ2-7
d_gene: TRBD2
CDR3aa: CASSQDTSVGYEQYF
CDR3nt: TGCGCCAGCAGCCAAGATACTAGCGTAGGCTACGAGCAGTACTTC

abundance: -
v_gene: TRBV7-2
j_gene: TRBJ2-3
d_gene: -
CDR3aa: CASRELSGDTDTQYF
CDR3nt: TGTGCCAGCAGAGAACTCTCCGGGGACACAGATACGCAGTATTTT

abundance: -
v_gene: TRBV7-2
j_gene: TRBJ1-1
d_gene: TRBD1
CDR3aa: CASSFAGTGETEAFF
CDR3nt: TGTGCCAGCAGCTTCGCCGGGACAGGGGAAACTGAAGCTTTCTTT

abundance: -
v_gene: TRBV30
j_gene: TRBJ1-5
d_gene: TRBD1
CDR3aa: CAWSRTGGGQPQHF
CDR3nt: TGTGCCTGGAGTAGGACAGGGGGCGGTCAGCCCCAGCATTTT

abundance: once
v_gene: TRBV30
j_gene: TRBJ1-2
d_gene: -
CDR3aa: CAWGVGPGVGYTF
CDR3nt: TGTGCCTGGGGAGTGGGGCCAGGGGTCGGCTACACCTTC

abundance: -
v_gene: TRBV18
j_gene: TRBJ1-5
d_gene: -
CDR3aa: CASSPEGSIYSNQPQHF
CDR3nt: TGTGCCAGCTCCCCCGAGGGATCTATTTATAGCAATCAGCCCCAGCATTTT

abundance: -
v_gene: TRBV7-3
j_gene: TRBJ2-1
d_gene: -
CDR3aa: CASSSPGVSSYNEQFF
CDR3nt: TGTGCCAGCAGCTCTCCCGGGGTATCCTCCTACAATGAGCAGTTCTTC

abundance: -
v_gene: TRBV12-2
j_gene: TRBJ1-2
d_gene: -
CDR3aa: CASRLTRGDRANGYTF
CDR3nt: TGTGCAAGTCGCCTCACTAGGGGGGACAGGGCGAATGGCTACACCTTC

abundance: few
v_gene: TRBV6-5
j_gene: TRBJ1-5
d_gene: TRBD1
CDR3aa: CASSRGQGSNQPQHF
CDR3nt: TGTGCCAGCAGCAGAGGACAGGGGAGCAATCAGCCCCAGCATTTT

abundance: -
v_gene: TRBV4-1
j_gene: TRBJ1-5
d_gene: -
CDR3aa: CASSQVVLQLSNQPQHF
CDR3nt: TGCGCCAGCAGCCAAGTGGTCTTACAGCTTAGCAATCAGCCCCAGCATTTT

abundance: -
v_gene: TRBV5-4
j_gene: TRBJ2-1
d_gene: -
CDR3aa: CASSFGQPVYYEQFF
CDR3nt: TGTGCCAGCAGCTTCGGACAGCCCGTTTACTATGAGCAGTTCTTC

abundance: -
v_gene: TRBV9
j_gene: TRBJ2-5
d_gene: TRBD2
CDR3aa: CASSVSSGRETQYF
CDR3nt: TGTGCCAGCAGCGTGTCTAGCGGGAGGGAGACCCAGTACTTC

abundance: -
v_gene: TRBV7-9
j_gene: TRBJ1-2
d_gene: -
CDR3aa: CASSLGEGVAYGYTF
CDR3nt: TGTGCCAGCAGCTTAGGTGAAGGGGTGGCGTATGGCTACACCTTC

abundance: -
v_gene: TRBV5-1
j_gene: TRBJ1-1
d_gene: -
CDR3aa: CASSENFGGEAFF
CDR3nt: TGCGCCAGCAGTGAAAACTTCGGGGGAGAAGCTTTCTTT

abundance: -
v_gene: TRBV7-8
j_gene: TRBJ2-3
d_gene: -
CDR3aa: CASSFSQGDTQYF
CDR3nt: TGTGCCAGCAGCTTCAGCCAGGGCGATACGCAGTATTTT

abundance: -
v_gene: TRBV2
j_gene: TRBJ2-1
d_gene: TRBD1
CDR3aa: CASSNNSGTGGYNEQFF
CDR3nt: TGTGCCAGCAGTAATAATTCCGGGACAGGTGGATACAATGAGCAGTTCTTC

abundance: -
v_gene: TRBV30
j_gene: TRBJ2-6
d_gene: TRBD1
CDR3aa: CARDRDRGGEGANVLTF
CDR3nt: TGTGCCCGGGACCGGGACAGGGGAGGGGAGGGGGCCAACGTCCTGACTTTC

abundance: once
v_gene: TRBV7-8
j_gene: TRBJ2-1
d_gene: TRBD1
CDR3aa: CASSVTGGVNEQFF
CDR3nt: TGTGCCAGCAGCGTAACAGGGGGTGTCAATGAGCAGTTCTTC

abundance: -
v_gene: TRBV7-2
j_gene: TRBJ1-4
d_gene: TRBD1
CDR3aa: CASSLAAGGNEKLFF
CDR3nt: TGTGCCAGCAGCTTAGCGGCAGGGGGTAATGAAAAACTGTTTTTT

abundance: -
v_gene: TRBV27
j_gene: TRBJ2-7
d_gene: TRBD2
CDR3aa: CASSWGGTLGYEQYF
CDR3nt: TGTGCCAGCAGTTGGGGAGGGACTTTGGGCTACGAGCAGTACTTC